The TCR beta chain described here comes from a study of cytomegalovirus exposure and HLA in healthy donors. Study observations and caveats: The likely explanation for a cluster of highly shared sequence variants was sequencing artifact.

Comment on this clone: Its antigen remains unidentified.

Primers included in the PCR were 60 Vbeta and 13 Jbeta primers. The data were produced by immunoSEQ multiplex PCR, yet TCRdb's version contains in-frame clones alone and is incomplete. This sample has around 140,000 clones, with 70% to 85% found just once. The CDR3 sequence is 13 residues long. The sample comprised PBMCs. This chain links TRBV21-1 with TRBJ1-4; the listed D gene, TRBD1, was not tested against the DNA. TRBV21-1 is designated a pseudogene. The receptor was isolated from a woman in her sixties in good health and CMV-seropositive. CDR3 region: CARGGGVNRAGFF. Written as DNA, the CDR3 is TGTGCCCGAGGGGGTGGGGTAAACAGGGCGGGGTTTTTT.